The clone carrying this TCR beta chain has more than one count but fewer than ten. Repertoires were generated with immunoSEQ multiplex PCR, while TCRdb's copy carries only in-frame clones and drops some. The sample lists 85,000 to 130,000 clones, more than 75% occurring once. This sample was included in a study of blood T cell repertoires in COVID-19. Study in general: Spain, Italy and the United States supplied samples that represented acute and convalescent COVID-19.

This receptor was taken from a man aged 50 or older with acute or convalescent COVID-19. Specimen: peripheral blood.

The CDR3 region has the DNA TGTGCCAGCTCATCGCTACAGGGCCGCACAGATACGCAGTATTTT. As protein: CASSSLQGRTDTQYF. The J gene is TRBJ2-3, the V gene TRBV18; a weak D match, TRBD1 (6 bases). This CDR3 contains 15 residues. Germline V gene lookup returns CDR1 KGHSH and CDR2 LQKENI. V shed 5 bases and J shed 1 base, with 13 bases lying between them.